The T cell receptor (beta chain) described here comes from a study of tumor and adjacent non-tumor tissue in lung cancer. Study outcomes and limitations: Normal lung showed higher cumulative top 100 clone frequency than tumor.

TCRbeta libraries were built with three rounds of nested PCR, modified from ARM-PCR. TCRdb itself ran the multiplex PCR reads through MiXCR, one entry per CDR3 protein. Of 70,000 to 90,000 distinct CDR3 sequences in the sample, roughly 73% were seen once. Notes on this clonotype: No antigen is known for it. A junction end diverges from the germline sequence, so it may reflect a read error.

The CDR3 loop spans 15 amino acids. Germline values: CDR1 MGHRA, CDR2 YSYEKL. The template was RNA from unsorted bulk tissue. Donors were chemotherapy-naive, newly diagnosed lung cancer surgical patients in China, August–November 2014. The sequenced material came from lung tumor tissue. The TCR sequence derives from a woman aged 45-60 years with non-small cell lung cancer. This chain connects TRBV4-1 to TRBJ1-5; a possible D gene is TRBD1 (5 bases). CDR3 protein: CASSQEGVSNQPQYF. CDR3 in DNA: TGTGCCAGCAGCCAAGAAGGGGTTAGCAATCAGCCCCAATATTTT.